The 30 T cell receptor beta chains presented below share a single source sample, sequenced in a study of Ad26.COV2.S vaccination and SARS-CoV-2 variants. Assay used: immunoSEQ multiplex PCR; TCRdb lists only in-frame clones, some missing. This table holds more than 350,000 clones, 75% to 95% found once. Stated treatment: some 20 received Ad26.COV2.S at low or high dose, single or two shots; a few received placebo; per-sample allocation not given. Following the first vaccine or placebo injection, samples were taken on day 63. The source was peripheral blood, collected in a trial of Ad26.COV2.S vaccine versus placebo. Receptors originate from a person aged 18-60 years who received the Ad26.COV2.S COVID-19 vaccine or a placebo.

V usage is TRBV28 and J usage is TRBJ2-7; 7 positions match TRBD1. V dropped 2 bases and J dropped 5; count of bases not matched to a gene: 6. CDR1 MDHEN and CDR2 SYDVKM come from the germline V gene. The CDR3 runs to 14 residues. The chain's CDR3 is CASSLGQVGNEQYF. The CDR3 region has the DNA TGTGCCAGCAGTTTAGGACAGGTTGGCAACGAGCAGTACTTC.

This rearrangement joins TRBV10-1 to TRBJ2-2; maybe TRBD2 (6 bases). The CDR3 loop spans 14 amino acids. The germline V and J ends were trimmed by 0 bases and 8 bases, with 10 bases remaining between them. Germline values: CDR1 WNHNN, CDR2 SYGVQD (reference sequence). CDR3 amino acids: CASSESHGRGELFF. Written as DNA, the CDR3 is TGCGCCAGCAGTGAGTCCCACGGGAGAGGGGAGCTGTTTTTT.

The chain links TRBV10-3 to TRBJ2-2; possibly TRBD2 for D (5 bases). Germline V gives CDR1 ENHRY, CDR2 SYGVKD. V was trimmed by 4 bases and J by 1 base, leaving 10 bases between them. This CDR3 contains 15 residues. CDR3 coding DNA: TGTGCCATCAGTGGAGAGGGAGAGAACACCGGGGAGCTGTTTTTT. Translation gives CAISGEGENTGELFF.

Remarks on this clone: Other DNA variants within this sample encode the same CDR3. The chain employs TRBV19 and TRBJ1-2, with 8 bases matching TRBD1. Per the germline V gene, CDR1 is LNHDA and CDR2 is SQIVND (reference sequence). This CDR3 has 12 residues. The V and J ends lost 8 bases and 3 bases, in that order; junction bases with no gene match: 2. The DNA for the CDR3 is TGTGCCAGTGACAGGGGTGACTATGGCTACACCTTC. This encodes CASDRGDYGYTF.

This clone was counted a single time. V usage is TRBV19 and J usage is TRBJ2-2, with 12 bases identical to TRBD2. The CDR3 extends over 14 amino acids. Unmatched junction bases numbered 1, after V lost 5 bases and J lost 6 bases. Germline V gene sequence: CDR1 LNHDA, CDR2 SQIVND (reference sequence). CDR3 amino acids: CASSLAGGPGELFF. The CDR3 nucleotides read TGTGCCAGTAGTCTAGCGGGAGGGCCCGGGGAGCTGTTTTTT.

In DNA form, the CDR3 reads TGTGCCAGCAGCGCCGGGACTAGCGGAATTCGAGGAAGGACCCAGTACTTC. Its translation is CASSAGTSGIRGRTQYF. The chain joins TRBV2 to TRBJ2-5, with 11 nucleotides matching TRBD2. This CDR3 is built from 17 residues. With V trimmed by 6 bases and J by 7 bases, 16 bases remained unmatched. Germline V lookup: CDR1 SNHLY, CDR2 FYNNEI. Looking up the rest from reference TRBV2 and TRBJ2-5 gives the full variable domain: EPEVTQTPSHQVTQMGQEVILRCVPISNHLYFYWYRQILGQKVEFLVSFYNNEISEKSEIFDDQFSVERPDGSNFTLKIRSTKLEDSAMYFCASSAGTSGIRGRTQYFGPGTRLLVL.

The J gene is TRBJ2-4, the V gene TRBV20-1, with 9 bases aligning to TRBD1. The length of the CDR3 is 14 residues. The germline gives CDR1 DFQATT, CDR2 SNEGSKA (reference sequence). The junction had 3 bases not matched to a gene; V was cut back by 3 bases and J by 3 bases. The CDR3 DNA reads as TGCAGTGCTAGTAGGACAGGGGTCAAAAACATTCAGTACTTC. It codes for CSASRTGVKNIQYF.

The CDR3 protein is CASSPARILEYEQYF. The DNA for the CDR3 is TGTGCCAGCTCACCGGCACGCATTTTGGAATACGAGCAGTACTTC. This chain links TRBV18 with TRBJ2-7; D call uncertain. Trimming removed 3 bases from V and 4 bases from J, with 16 bases in between. The CDR3 loop spans 15 amino acids. Germline V gene lookup returns CDR1 KGHSH and CDR2 LQKENI.

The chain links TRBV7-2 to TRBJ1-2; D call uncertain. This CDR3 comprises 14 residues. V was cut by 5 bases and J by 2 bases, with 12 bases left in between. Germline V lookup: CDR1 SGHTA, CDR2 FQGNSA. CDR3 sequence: CASSPVVQNYGYTF. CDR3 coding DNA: TGTGCCAGCAGCCCCGTAGTACAAAACTATGGCTACACCTTC.

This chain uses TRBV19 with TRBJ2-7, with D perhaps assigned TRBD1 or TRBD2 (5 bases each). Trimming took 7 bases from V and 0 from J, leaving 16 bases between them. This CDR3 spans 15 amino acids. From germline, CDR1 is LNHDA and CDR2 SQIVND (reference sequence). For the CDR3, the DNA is TGTGCCAGTACTTATAGATTTGGGGGCTCCTACGAGCAGTACTTC. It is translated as CASTYRFGGSYEQYF.

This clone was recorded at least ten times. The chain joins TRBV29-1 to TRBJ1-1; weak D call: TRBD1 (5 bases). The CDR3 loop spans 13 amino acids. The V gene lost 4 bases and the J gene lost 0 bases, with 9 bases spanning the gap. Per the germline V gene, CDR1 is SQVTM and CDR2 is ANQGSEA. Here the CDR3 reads CSVGGTVNTEAFF. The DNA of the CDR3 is TGCAGCGTTGGGGGGACGGTGAACACTGAAGCTTTCTTT.

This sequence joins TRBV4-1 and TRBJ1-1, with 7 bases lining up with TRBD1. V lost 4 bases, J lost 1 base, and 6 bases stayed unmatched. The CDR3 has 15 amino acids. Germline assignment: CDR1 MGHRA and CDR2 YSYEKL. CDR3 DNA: TGCGCCAGCAGCCGTACAGGGGAGGAGAACACTGAAGCTTTCTTT. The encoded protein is CASSRTGEENTEAFF.

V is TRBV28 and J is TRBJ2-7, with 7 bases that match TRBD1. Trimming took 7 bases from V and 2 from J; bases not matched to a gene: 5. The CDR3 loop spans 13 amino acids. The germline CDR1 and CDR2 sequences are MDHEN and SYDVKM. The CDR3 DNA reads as TGTGCCAGCACTACAGGGGTTCCCTACGAGCAGTACTTC. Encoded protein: CASTTGVPYEQYF.

CDR3 in amino acids: CASSLSDRVTNEKLFF. The DNA for the CDR3 is TGTGCCAGCAGCCTATCCGACAGAGTGACTAATGAAAAACTGTTTTTT. V is TRBV5-5 and J is TRBJ1-4; D is possibly TRBD1 (5 bases). CDR1 and CDR2 from the germline V gene are SGHKS and YYEKEE (reference sequence). The CDR3 is 16 residues long. V was cut by 4 bases and J by 2 bases, with 15 bases left in between.

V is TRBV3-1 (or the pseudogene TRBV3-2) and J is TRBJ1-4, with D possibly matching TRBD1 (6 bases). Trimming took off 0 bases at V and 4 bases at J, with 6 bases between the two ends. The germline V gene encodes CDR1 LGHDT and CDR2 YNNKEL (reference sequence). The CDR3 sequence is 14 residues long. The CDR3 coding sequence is TGTGCCAGCAGCCAAGACAGGGGTAATGAAAAACTGTTTTTT. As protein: CASSQDRGNEKLFF.

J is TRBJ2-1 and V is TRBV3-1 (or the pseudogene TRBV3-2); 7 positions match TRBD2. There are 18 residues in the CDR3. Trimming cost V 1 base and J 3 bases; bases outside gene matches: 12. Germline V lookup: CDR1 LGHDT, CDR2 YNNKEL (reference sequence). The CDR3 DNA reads TGTGCCAGCAGCCAAGTTGTTAGACTAGCAGATAACTACAATGAGCAGTTCTTC. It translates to CASSQVVRLADNYNEQFF.

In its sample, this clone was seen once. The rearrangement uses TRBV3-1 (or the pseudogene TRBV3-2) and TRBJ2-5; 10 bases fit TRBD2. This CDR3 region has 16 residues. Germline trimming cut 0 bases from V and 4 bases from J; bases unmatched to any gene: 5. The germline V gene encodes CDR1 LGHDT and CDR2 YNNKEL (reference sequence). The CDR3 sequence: CASSQDWGLARETQYF. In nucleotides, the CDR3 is TGTGCCAGCAGCCAAGATTGGGGACTAGCGCGAGAGACCCAGTACTTC.

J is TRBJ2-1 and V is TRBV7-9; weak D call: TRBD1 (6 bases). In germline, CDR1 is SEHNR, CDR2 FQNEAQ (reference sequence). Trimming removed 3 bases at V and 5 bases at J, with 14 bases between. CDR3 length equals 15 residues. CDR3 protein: CASSFSGARNNEQFF. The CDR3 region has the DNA TGTGCCAGCAGCTTTTCAGGGGCGCGCAACAATGAGCAGTTCTTC. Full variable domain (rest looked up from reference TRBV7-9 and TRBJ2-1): DTGVSQNPRHKITKRGQNVTFRCDPISEHNRLYWYRQTLGQGPEFLTYFQNEAQLEKSRLLSDRFSAERPKGSFSTLEIQRTEQGDSAMYLCASSFSGARNNEQFFGPGTRLTVL.

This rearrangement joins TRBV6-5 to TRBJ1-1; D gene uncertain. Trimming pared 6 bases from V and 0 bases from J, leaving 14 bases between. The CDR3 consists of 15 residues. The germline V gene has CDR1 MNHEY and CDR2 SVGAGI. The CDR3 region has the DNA TGTGCCAGCAGCAGGACGGCTCGTATGAACACTGAAGCTTTCTTT. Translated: CASSRTARMNTEAFF.

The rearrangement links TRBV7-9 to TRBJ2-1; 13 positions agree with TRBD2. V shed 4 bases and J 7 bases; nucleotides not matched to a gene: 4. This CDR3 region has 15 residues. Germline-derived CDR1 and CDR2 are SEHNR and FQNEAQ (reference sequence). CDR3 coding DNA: TGTGCCAGCAGCTGGACTAGCGGGAGTGTTAATGAGCAGTTCTTC. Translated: CASSWTSGSVNEQFF.

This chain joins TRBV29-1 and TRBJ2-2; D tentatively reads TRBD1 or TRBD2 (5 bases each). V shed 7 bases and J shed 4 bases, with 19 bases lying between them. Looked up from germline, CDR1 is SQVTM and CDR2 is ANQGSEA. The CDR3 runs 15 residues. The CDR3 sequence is CSAWTRGTGTGELFF. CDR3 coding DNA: TGCAGCGCCTGGACGAGGGGAACGGGCACCGGGGAGCTGTTTTTT.

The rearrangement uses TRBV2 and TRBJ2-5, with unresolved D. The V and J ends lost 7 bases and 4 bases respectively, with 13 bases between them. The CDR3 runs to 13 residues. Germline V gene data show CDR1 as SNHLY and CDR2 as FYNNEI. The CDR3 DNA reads TGTGCCAGCAAGGGCTTTGCTTCAGAGACCCAGTACTTC. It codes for CASKGFASETQYF.

CDR3 sequence reads: CASRGGGRQETQYF. CDR3 DNA: TGTGCCAGCAGGGGAGGGGGCCGCCAAGAGACCCAGTACTTC. The chain joins TRBV6-5 to TRBJ2-5; D is perhaps TRBD1 or TRBD2 (7 bases each). CDR1 is MNHEY, CDR2 SVGAGI, per germline. Trimming pared 6 bases from V and 1 base from J, leaving 12 bases between. The CDR3 has 14 residues.

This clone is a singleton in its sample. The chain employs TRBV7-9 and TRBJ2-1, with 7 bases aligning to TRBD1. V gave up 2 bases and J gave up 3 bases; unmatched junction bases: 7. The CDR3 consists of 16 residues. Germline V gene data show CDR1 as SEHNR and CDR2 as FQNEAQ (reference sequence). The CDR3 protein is CASSLRRQGYYNEQFF. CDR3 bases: TGTGCCAGCAGCTTAAGGCGACAGGGATACTACAATGAGCAGTTCTTC.

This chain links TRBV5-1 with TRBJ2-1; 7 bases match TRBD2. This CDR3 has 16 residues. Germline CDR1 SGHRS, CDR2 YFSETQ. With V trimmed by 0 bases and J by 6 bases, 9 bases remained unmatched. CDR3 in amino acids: CASSLGEGKVSNEQFF. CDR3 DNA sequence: TGCGCCAGCAGCTTGGGGGAGGGTAAGGTCAGCAATGAGCAGTTCTTC.

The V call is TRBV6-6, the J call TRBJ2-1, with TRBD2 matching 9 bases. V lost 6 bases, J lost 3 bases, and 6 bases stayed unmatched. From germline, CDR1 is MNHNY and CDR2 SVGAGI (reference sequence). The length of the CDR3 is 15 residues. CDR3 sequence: CASSNSGSYYNEQFF. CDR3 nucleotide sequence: TGTGCCAGCAGCAATAGCGGGAGTTACTACAATGAGCAGTTCTTC.

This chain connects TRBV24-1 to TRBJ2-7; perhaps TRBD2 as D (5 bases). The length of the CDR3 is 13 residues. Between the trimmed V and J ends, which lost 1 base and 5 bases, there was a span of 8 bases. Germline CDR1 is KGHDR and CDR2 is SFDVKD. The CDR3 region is CATSDFSGNEQYF. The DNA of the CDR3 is TGTGCCACCAGTGATTTTTCCGGGAACGAGCAGTACTTC.

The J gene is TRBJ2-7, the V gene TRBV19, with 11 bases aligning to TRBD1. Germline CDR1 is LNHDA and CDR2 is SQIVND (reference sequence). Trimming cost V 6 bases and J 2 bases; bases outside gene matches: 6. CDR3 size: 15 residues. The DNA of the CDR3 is TGTGCCAGTAGAGCGGGACAGGGGGAGACCTACGAGCAGTACTTC. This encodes CASRAGQGETYEQYF.

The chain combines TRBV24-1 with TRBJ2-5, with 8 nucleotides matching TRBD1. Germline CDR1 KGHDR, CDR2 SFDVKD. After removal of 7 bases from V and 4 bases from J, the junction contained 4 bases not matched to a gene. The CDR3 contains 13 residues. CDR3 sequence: CATRETGAETQYF. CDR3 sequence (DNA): TGTGCCACCAGAGAGACAGGGGCAGAGACCCAGTACTTC.

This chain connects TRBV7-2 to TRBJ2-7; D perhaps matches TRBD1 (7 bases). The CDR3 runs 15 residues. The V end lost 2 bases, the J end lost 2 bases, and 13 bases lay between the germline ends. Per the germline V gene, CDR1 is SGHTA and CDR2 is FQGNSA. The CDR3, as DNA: TGTGCCAGCAGCTTAACTCCAGGGGGGCCCTACGAGCAGTACTTC. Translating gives CASSLTPGGPYEQYF.